This T cell receptor beta chain was retrieved from a study of T-cell memory formation after mild COVID-19. Study details: Largely, the TCR clusters proved donor specific. Whole-study results and caveats: Second-wave clones reaching peak frequency on day 37 lacked confirmed SARS-CoV-2 specificity.

Germline assignment: CDR1 MGHRA and CDR2 YSYEKL. The CDR3 is 17 amino acids. Trimming removed 0 bases from V and 4 bases from J; junction bases left unmatched: 10. This clonotype has only a few counts. Antigen: not known. Via MiXCR, TCRdb re-called the 5' RACE reads, giving one row per CDR3 protein. Of some 110,000 distinct CDR3 sequences in the sample, more than 15% were seen once. This sequence originates from an adult woman who had mild COVID-19 (a few samples of this study predate the infection). Cell type and time point are not known. The V gene is TRBV4-1, the J gene TRBJ2-3; 7 nucleotides line up with TRBD2. Specimen: PBMCs or a T cell subset sorted from them (not recorded which). The CDR3: CASSQDRGGRGADTQYF. The CDR3 DNA reads TGCGCCAGCAGCCAAGATCGAGGCGGGAGAGGGGCAGATACGCAGTATTTT.